The 32 T cell receptor beta chains listed next were all sequenced from one sample in a study of regulatory T cells in long-lasting Graves disease. To make TCR beta libraries, researchers used iRepertoire HTBI primers and Arm-PCR of CDR3 regions. Via MiXCR, TCRdb re-called the multiplex PCR reads, giving one row per CDR3 protein. The profile shows 550,000 to 650,000 distinct CDR3 sequences, around 16% of them singletons. Indicated time point: newly diagnosed GD, antithyroid drugs for less than 3 months. Construction of the TCR library relied on RNA isolated from PBMCs. The same data also contributed to another study, on T cells in Graves' hyperthyroidism and ophthalmopathy.

The sequencing here drew on peripheral blood mononuclear cells (PBMCs), taken at new diagnosis, from a patient treated with antithyroid drugs. The receptors were gathered from a man aged 18 to 29 with Graves disease.

This clonotype occurred many times. In nucleotides, the CDR3 is TGTGCCAGCAGCCCGGGGACTAGCGGGAGTACCTTGGATTTGGGGTACTTC. The encoded protein is CASSPGTSGSTLDLGYF. The gene calls are TRBV11-2 and TRBJ2-7; 14 nucleotides agree with TRBD2. The germline V gene has CDR1 SGHAT and CDR2 FQNNGV. The CDR3 sequence is 17 residues long. V lost 5 bases, J lost 12 bases, and 18 bases stayed unmatched.

The chain recombines TRBV27 with TRBJ2-7; perhaps TRBD1 as D (6 bases). The germline V and J ends were trimmed by 7 bases and 2 bases, with 18 bases remaining between them. CDR1 and CDR2 from the germline V gene are MNHEY and SMNVEV (reference sequence). CDR3 length: 15 residues. The DNA of the CDR3 is TGTGCCAGCAAGACAGGACCTCAGGCCACCTACGAGCAGTACTTC. This gives the protein CASKTGPQATYEQYF.

This clonotype was seen more than once but under ten times. The V call is TRBV5-4, the J call TRBJ2-1; no clear D gene. The CDR3 covers 12 residues. The germline V gene has CDR1 SGHNT and CDR2 YYREEE (reference sequence). Trimming cost V 3 bases and J 5 bases, with 6 bases left between them. CDR3 in DNA: TGTGCCAGCAGCTCCCAGGACAATGAGCAGTTCTTC. Residues: CASSSQDNEQFF. The full variable domain, in which reference TRBV5-4 and TRBJ2-1 provide the parts outside the CDR3, is ETGVTQSPTHLIKTRGQQVTLRCSSQSGHNTVSWYQQALGQGPQFIFQYYREEENGRGNFPPRFSGLQFPNYSSELNVNALELDDSALYLCASSSQDNEQFFGPGTRLTVL.

The sample holds a few counts of this clonotype. V gene TRBV14 combines with J gene TRBJ2-3; 11 positions match TRBD2. J was trimmed by 7 bases and V by 4 bases; bases with no gene match: 13. The V gene's germline CDR1 is SGHDN and CDR2 FVKESK. This CDR3 contains 17 residues. CDR3 DNA sequence: TGTGCCAGCAGCCCGGGTCCCGGGACTAGCGGCCGAAATACGCAGTATTTT. Protein product: CASSPGPGTSGRNTQYF.

This clonotype has a count of ten or more. The CDR3: CAWNMGSMDEQFF. The CDR3 DNA reads TGTGCCTGGAATATGGGGAGTATGGATGAGCAGTTCTTC. The gene calls are TRBV30 and TRBJ2-1; a possible D gene is TRBD2 (5 bases). Germline V gene data show CDR1 as GTSNPN and CDR2 as SVGIG (reference sequence). Trimming stripped 4 bases from V and 8 bases from J, with 15 bases between. The CDR3 totals 13 residues.

V usage is TRBV10-3 and J usage is TRBJ1-6; D call uncertain. CDR1 is ENHRY, CDR2 SYGVKD, per germline. V was clipped by 2 bases and J by 5 bases, with 4 bases between them. This CDR3 is 13 amino acids long. The CDR3 DNA follows: TGTGCCATCAGTGAGCAGAATAATTCACCCCTCCACTTT. Protein sequence: CAISEQNNSPLHF.

The genes are TRBV25-1 and TRBJ2-7; D not certain. Germline V lookup: CDR1 MGHDK, CDR2 SYGVNS. The V gene lost 3 bases and the J gene lost 2 bases, with 11 bases spanning the gap. CDR3 length equals 14 residues. The CDR3 bases are TGTGCCAGCAGTGACCTTACGAGAGCCTACGAGCAGTACTTC. Its protein is CASSDLTRAYEQYF.

This clonotype was seen ten or more times. The gene calls are TRBV20-1 and TRBJ2-3; 7 bases are shared with TRBD1. The CDR3 runs to 13 residues. Germline lookup yields CDR1 DFQATT and CDR2 SNEGSKA (reference sequence). V dropped 5 bases and J dropped 2; count of bases not matched to a gene: 4. CDR3 nucleotides: TGCAGTGCTTGGGACAGTTACACAGATACGCAGTATTTT. This gives the protein CSAWDSYTDTQYF.

This clonotype was seen only a few times. V usage is TRBV3-1 and J usage is TRBJ2-6, with D perhaps matching TRBD2 (5 bases). V lost 0 bases to trimming and J lost 3 bases, with 6 bases between them. Germline assignment: CDR1 LGHDT and CDR2 YNNKEL (reference sequence). The CDR3 is 15 residues long. CDR3 amino acids: CASSQDGVGANVLTF. For the CDR3, the DNA is TGTGCCAGCAGCCAAGACGGGGTTGGGGCCAACGTCCTGACTTTC.

This clonotype was counted at least ten times. V usage is TRBV5-1 and J usage is TRBJ2-1; D gene unclear. V was cut by 4 bases and J by 6 bases, with 11 bases left in between. The length of the CDR3 is 13 residues. Germline loops: CDR1 SGHRS, CDR2 YFSETQ. CDR3 amino acids: CASSAGLGNEQFF. Here the CDR3 DNA reads TGCGCCAGCAGCGCTGGATTGGGCAATGAGCAGTTCTTC.

The chain is built from TRBV7-9 and TRBJ1-2; TRBD1 aligns across 9 bases. The V segment lost 8 bases and the J segment 6 bases; nucleotides outside the gene matches: 13. The CDR3 is made up of 15 amino acids. In germline, CDR1 is SEHNR, CDR2 FQNEAQ (reference sequence). The CDR3 loop is CASAPSHGTGNGYTF. The CDR3, as DNA: TGTGCCAGCGCGCCTTCCCACGGGACAGGGAATGGCTACACCTTC.

The V gene is TRBV19, the J gene TRBJ1-1, with 7 positions matching TRBD1. V lost 5 bases and J lost 8; bases outside the gene matches: 17. In germline, CDR1 is LNHDA, CDR2 SQIVND (reference sequence). This CDR3 contains 16 residues. CDR3 bases: TGTGCCAGTAGTCGGGGTTTGAGGGCCGGGACAGACGAAGCTTTCTTT. Its translation: CASSRGLRAGTDEAFF.

This clonotype occurred a few times. The chain has TRBV20-1 and TRBJ1-3; the match to TRBD1 covers 9 bases. CDR1 is DFQATT and CDR2 is SNEGSKA in the germline V gene (reference sequence). J was trimmed by 1 base and V by 1 base; bases with no gene match: 2. CDR3 length: 15 residues. CDR3 in DNA: TGCAGTGCTAGAGCTGGGACAGGGTCTGGAAACACCATATATTTT. It specifies CSARAGTGSGNTIYF.

As for this clonotype: At one end the junction does not follow the germline gene, possibly because of a read error. The genes are TRBV3-1 and TRBJ2-7, with a tentative D call TRBD2 (6 bases). CDR3 length: 12 amino acids. Germline V gives CDR1 LGHDT, CDR2 YNNKEL (reference sequence). The CDR3, as DNA: TGTGCCGGCAGCCCGGGTCGGGGGGAGCAGTACTTC. Its protein is CAGSPGRGEQYF.

This clonotype appeared a few times. CDR3 residues: CASSVVSRTYEQYF. For the CDR3, the DNA is TGTGCCAGCAGTGTAGTGAGCAGAACCTACGAGCAGTACTTC. This sequence joins TRBV6-1 and TRBJ2-7, with D uncertain. The CDR3 is made up of 14 amino acids. Trimming shortened V by 4 bases and J by 2 bases, and 12 bases separated the two germline ends. Germline V lookup: CDR1 MNHNS, CDR2 SASEGT.

At least ten counts were recorded for this clonotype. The V call is TRBV5-1, the J call TRBJ2-7; 8 nucleotides line up with TRBD1. With 4 bases clipped from V and 0 bases from J, the junction kept 6 bases outside the gene matches. This CDR3 has 15 amino acids. CDR1 SGHRS and CDR2 YFSETQ come from the germline V gene. The CDR3 region is CASSGAGTGSYEQYF. Written as DNA, the CDR3 is TGCGCCAGCAGCGGCGCCGGGACAGGCTCCTACGAGCAGTACTTC.

In the case of this clonotype: A read error may explain this, as a much larger clone is one base away. Since no conserved phenylalanine or tryptophan closes the CDR3, a read error is the likely cause. J is TRBJ2-3 and V is TRBV11-2; perhaps TRBD1 as D (6 bases). The CDR3 is made up of 15 amino acids. Trimming pared 5 bases from V and 3 bases from J, leaving 15 bases between. Looked up from germline, CDR1 is SGHAT and CDR2 is FQNNGV. The CDR3 nucleotides read TGTGCCAGCAGCCCGTCAGGGGTTGCGACAGATACGCAGTATTAT. This sequence encodes CASSPSGVATDTQYY.

The table lists this clonotype with many counts. This rearrangement joins TRBV27 to TRBJ2-7; no firm D call. The V end lost 5 bases, the J end lost 7 bases, and 18 bases lay between the germline ends. CDR1 MNHEY and CDR2 SMNVEV come from the germline V gene (reference sequence). This CDR3 contains 14 residues. For the CDR3, the DNA is TGTGCCAGCAGTCTCCGACTGGGATCTCGAGAGCAGTACTTC. It encodes CASSLRLGSREQYF.

This clonotype has more than one count but fewer than ten. The chain links TRBV10-3 to TRBJ2-3, with 7 bases aligning to TRBD2. The CDR3 runs 15 residues. With 4 bases clipped from V and 4 bases from J, the junction kept 8 bases outside the gene matches. Per the germline V gene, CDR1 is ENHRY and CDR2 is SYGVKD. The CDR3 sequence: CAISGRAGPADTQYF. The CDR3 DNA is TGTGCCATCAGTGGGCGAGCGGGACCCGCAGATACGCAGTATTTT.

There are a few counts of this clonotype. The V gene is TRBV5-1, the J gene TRBJ2-3, with 14 nucleotides matching TRBD2. V was pared by 4 bases and J by 1 base, with 8 bases of the junction left unmatched. Germline V gives CDR1 SGHRS, CDR2 YFSETQ. CDR3 size: 18 residues. The CDR3 DNA reads as TGCGCCAGCAGCGCCTCCGGGACTAGCGGGAGCGGCACAGATACGCAGTATTTT. It encodes CASSASGTSGSGTDTQYF.

This clonotype was detected a few times. The genes are TRBV29-1 and TRBJ1-4; D unclear. CDR3 length: 13 residues. Germline CDR1 reads SQVTM; CDR2 reads ANQGSEA. Trimming pared 7 bases from V and 5 bases from J, leaving 14 bases between. The CDR3 DNA reads as TGCAGCGCTCGGTCGTCAGTAAATGAAAAACTGTTTTTT. Its protein is CSARSSVNEKLFF.

This clonotype has a count of ten or more. The chain links TRBV28 to TRBJ1-4, with D tentatively TRBD1 (6 bases). V was cut by 5 bases and J by 8 bases, with 12 bases left in between. Germline lookup yields CDR1 MDHEN and CDR2 SYDVKM. The CDR3 contains 13 residues. CDR3 DNA: TGTGCCAGCAGTAAGGGGGACGTAGAAAAACTGTTTTTT. It translates to CASSKGDVEKLFF. The full variable domain, in which reference TRBV28 and TRBJ1-4 provide the parts outside the CDR3, is DVKVTQSSRYLVKRTGEKVFLECVQDMDHENMFWYRQDPGLGLRLIYFSYDVKMKEKGDIPEGYSVSREKKERFSLILESASTNQTSMYLCASSKGDVEKLFFGSGTQLSVL.

This clonotype appeared a few times. The chain links TRBV20-1 to TRBJ1-5; weak D call: TRBD1 (5 bases). The V gene's germline CDR1 is DFQATT and CDR2 SNEGSKA (reference sequence). V was cut by 0 bases and J by 4 bases, with 13 bases left in between. The CDR3 length is 15 residues. The DNA for the CDR3 is TGCAGTGCTAGAGACAGGGTTTCAGGAAATCAGCCCCAGCATTTT. Encoded protein: CSARDRVSGNQPQHF.

This clonotype was counted between two and nine times. V gene TRBV11-3 combines with J gene TRBJ2-2; weak D call: TRBD2 (6 bases). This CDR3 has 15 residues. V was trimmed by 3 bases and J by 4 bases, leaving 12 bases between them. Germline-derived CDR1 and CDR2 are SGHNT and YENEEA. For the CDR3, the DNA is TGTGCCAGCAGCTTTACGGGAGCTGGCACCGGGGAGCTGTTTTTT. Residues: CASSFTGAGTGELFF.

V gene TRBV12-3 or TRBV12-4 combines with J gene TRBJ2-3, with a weak D call TRBD2 (7 bases). Trimming stripped 2 bases from V and 3 bases from J, with 21 bases between. CDR3 length: 18 amino acids. The chain's CDR3 is CASSLSRGLAEATDTQYF. CDR3 DNA sequence: TGTGCCAGCAGTTTAAGTCGGGGGCTAGCGGAAGCAACAGATACGCAGTATTTT.

In its sample, this clonotype was seen a few times. The chain recombines TRBV28 with TRBJ2-5; TRBD2 aligns across 12 bases. V lost 6 bases to trimming and J lost 1 base; unmatched junction nucleotides: 9. The CDR3 is 17 amino acids. Germline V gene data show CDR1 as MDHEN and CDR2 as SYDVKM. The CDR3 DNA reads TGTGCCAGCAGCGTGACTAGCGGGAGTCCCTTCCAAGAGACCCAGTACTTC. This codes for CASSVTSGSPFQETQYF.

At least ten counts were recorded for this clonotype. The CDR3 spells CAITERQGPNEQYF. The CDR3 DNA sequence: TGTGCCATCACCGAGAGACAGGGGCCGAACGAGCAGTACTTC. This chain links TRBV10-3 with TRBJ2-7; TRBD1 matches 8 bases. V gave up 7 bases and J gave up 5 bases; unmatched junction bases: 10. This CDR3 comprises 14 residues. Germline values: CDR1 ENHRY, CDR2 SYGVKD.

This clonotype was counted many times. The gene calls are TRBV6-1 and TRBJ2-7; no definite D call. From germline, CDR1 is MNHNS and CDR2 SASEGT. The length of the CDR3 is 12 residues. The ends were cut back, 7 bases at V and 3 bases at J, with 10 bases in the middle. The CDR3 region is CASMKRVYEQYF. CDR3 coding DNA: TGTGCCAGCATGAAACGGGTCTACGAGCAGTACTTC.

This clonotype was recorded at least ten times. The chain recombines TRBV11-2 with TRBJ2-3; D is undetermined. CDR3 length: 15 amino acids. V lost 2 bases to trimming and J lost 2 bases, with 11 bases between them. Germline V gives CDR1 SGHAT, CDR2 FQNNGV. The CDR3 protein is CASSLPPGATDTQYF. Here the CDR3 DNA reads TGTGCCAGCAGCTTACCCCCAGGAGCCACAGATACGCAGTATTTT.

In this sample, this clonotype turned up many times. V gene TRBV12-3 or TRBV12-4 combines with J gene TRBJ1-5; TRBD1 matches 7 bases. This CDR3 comprises 16 residues. V shed 7 bases, J shed 4 bases, and the junction held 13 bases outside the gene matches. In DNA, the CDR3 is TGTGCCAGCACCTTCTCTTCCGGGACAGTTAATCAGCCCCAGCATTTT. Translated, it gives CASTFSSGTVNQPQHF.

The chain has TRBV20-1 and TRBJ2-1; 11 bases are shared with TRBD2. V gave up 4 bases and J gave up 3 bases; unmatched junction bases: 8. Per germline, CDR1 DFQATT and CDR2 SNEGSKA (reference sequence). The CDR3 length is 16 residues. The DNA for the CDR3 is TGCAGTGCTACCTCACTAGCGGGAGCAAACTACAATGAGCAGTTCTTC. Its protein is CSATSLAGANYNEQFF.

This clonotype was seen ten or more times. CDR3 loop: CASSGPGQDSNQPQHF. The DNA for the CDR3 is TGTGCCAGCAGTGGCCCGGGACAGGATAGCAATCAGCCCCAGCATTTT. The rearrangement uses TRBV2 and TRBJ1-5; TRBD1 matches at 8 bases. Trimming at V came to 4 bases and at J to 0 bases, leaving 5 bases not matched to a gene. The CDR3 extends over 16 amino acids. Per the germline V gene, CDR1 is SNHLY and CDR2 is FYNNEI.